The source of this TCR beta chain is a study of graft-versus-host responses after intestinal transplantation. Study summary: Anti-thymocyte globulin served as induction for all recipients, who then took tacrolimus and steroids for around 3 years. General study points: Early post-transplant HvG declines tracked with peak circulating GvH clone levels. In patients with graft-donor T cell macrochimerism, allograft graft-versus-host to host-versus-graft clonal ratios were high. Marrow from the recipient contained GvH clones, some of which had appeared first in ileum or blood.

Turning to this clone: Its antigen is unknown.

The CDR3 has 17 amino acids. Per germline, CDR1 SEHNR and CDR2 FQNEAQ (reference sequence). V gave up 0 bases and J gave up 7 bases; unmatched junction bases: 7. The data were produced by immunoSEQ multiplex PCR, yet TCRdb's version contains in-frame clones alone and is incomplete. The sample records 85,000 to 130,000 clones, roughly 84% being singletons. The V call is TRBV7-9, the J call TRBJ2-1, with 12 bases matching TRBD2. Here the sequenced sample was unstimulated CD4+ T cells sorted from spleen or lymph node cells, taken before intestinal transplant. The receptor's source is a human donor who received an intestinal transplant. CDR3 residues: CASSLALAGGLSNEQFF. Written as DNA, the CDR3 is TGTGCCAGCAGCTTAGCGCTAGCGGGAGGGCTTAGTAATGAGCAGTTCTTC. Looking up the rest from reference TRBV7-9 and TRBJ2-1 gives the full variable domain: DTGVSQNPRHKITKRGQNVTFRCDPISEHNRLYWYRQTLGQGPEFLTYFQNEAQLEKSRLLSDRFSAERPKGSFSTLEIQRTEQGDSAMYLCASSLALAGGLSNEQFFGPGTRLTVL.